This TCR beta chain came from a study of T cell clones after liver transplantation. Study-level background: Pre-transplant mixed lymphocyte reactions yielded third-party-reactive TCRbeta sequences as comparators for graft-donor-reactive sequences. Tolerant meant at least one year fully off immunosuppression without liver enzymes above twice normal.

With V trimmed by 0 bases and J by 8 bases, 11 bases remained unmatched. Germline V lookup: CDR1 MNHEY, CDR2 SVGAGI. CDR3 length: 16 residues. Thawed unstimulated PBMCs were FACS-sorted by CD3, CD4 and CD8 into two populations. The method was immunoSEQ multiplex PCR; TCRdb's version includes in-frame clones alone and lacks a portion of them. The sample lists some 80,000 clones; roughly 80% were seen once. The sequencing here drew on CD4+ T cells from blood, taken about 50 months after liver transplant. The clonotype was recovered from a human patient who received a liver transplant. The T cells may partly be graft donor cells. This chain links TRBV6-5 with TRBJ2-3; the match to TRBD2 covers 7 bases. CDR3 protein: CASSYSGLPGLVTQYF. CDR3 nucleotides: TGTGCCAGCAGTTACTCGGGACTACCAGGCCTGGTTACGCAGTATTTT.